The T cell receptor beta chain described here comes from a study of a mutant IDH1 vaccine in newly diagnosed glioma. Study as a whole: The start of vaccination came 4-6 weeks after radiotherapy alone, or with temozolomide cycles. Most patients had received both radiotherapy and temozolomide, the prior options being radiotherapy, temozolomide, or both.

This sample's time point: week 11, during vaccination. Doses of 300 ug of mutant IDH1 20-mer peptide were given with topical imiquimod. Trimming removed 6 bases from V and 6 bases from J, with 21 bases in between. The CDR3 has 15 residues. CDR1 and CDR2 from the germline V gene are ENHRY and SYGVKD. Of note for this clone: What it binds is not known.

Method: immunoSEQ multiplex PCR; TCRdb's copy keeps in-frame clones and lacks some. The sample consists of about 22,000 clones, just under 90% of them appearing once. General study findings and limits: Pseudoprogression appeared independent of alterations in top peripheral clonotypes.

The chain employs TRBV10-3 and TRBJ2-7; D is perhaps TRBD1 (9 bases). The source material was PBMCs, sampled from a glioma patient whose treatment included an IDH1 peptide vaccine. This TCR was sampled from a woman aged 40 to 50 with glioma. CDR3 residues: CAIRPGQGLVIEQYF. The CDR3 nucleotides are TGTGCCATCAGGCCGGGACAGGGACTAGTGATCGAGCAGTACTTC.